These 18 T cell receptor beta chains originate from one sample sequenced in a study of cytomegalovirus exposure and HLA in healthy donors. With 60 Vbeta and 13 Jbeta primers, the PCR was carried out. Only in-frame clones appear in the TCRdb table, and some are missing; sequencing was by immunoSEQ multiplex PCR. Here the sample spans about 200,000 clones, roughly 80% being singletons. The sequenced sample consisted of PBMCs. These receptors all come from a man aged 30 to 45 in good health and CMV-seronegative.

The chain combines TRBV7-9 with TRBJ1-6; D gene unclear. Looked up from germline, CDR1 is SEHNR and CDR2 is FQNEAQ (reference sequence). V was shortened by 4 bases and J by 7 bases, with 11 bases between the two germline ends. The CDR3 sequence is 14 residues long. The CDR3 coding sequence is TGTGCCAGCAGCTCAAGTGGGAGGAATTCACCCCTCCACTTT. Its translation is CASSSSGRNSPLHF.

The CDR3 reads CASSLVQGFYEQYF. The CDR3 DNA sequence: TGTGCCAGCAGCTTAGTCCAGGGATTTTACGAGCAGTACTTC. The gene calls are TRBV7-6 and TRBJ2-7, with D possibly matching TRBD1 (5 bases). V lost 1 base and J lost 4, with 11 bases in between. The CDR3 covers 14 residues. CDR1 is SGHVS, CDR2 FNYEAQ, per germline.

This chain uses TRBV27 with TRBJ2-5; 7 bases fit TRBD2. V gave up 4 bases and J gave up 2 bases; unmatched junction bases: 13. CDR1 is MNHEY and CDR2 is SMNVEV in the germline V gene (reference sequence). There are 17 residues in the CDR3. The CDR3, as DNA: TGTGCCAGCAGTTCCGTAGGGGCGGGGGTCCAACAAGAGACCCAGTACTTC. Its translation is CASSSVGAGVQQETQYF.

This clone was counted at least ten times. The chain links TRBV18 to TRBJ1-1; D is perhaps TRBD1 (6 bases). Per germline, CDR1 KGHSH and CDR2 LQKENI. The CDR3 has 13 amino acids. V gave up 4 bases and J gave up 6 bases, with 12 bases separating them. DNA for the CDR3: TGTGCCAGCTCACACAAACAGGGTGCTGAAGCTTTCTTT. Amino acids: CASSHKQGAEAFF.

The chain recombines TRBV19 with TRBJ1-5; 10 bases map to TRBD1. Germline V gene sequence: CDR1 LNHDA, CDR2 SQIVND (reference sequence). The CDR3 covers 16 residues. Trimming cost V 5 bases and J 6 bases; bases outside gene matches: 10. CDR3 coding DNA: TGTGCCAGTAGTCCCCAGACAGGGGGCGCCGGTCAGCCCCAGCATTTT. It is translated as CASSPQTGGAGQPQHF.

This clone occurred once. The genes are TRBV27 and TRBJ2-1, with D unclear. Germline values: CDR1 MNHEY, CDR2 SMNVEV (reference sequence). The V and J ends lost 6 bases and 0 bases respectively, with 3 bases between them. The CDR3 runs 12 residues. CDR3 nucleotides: TGTGCCAGCAGGAGCTCCTACAATGAGCAGTTCTTC. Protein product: CASRSSYNEQFF.

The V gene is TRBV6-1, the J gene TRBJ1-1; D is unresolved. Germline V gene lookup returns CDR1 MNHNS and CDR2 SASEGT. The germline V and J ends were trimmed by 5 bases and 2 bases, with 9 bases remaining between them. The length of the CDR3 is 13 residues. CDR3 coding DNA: TGTGCCAGCAGTATTAAGCCTAACACTGAAGCTTTCTTT. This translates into CASSIKPNTEAFF.

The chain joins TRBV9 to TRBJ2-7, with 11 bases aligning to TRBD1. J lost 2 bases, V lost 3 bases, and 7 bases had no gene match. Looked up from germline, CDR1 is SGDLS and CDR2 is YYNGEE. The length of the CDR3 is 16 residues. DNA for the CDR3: TGTGCCAGCAGCGCACAGGGGACAGGGGGGGCCTACGAGCAGTACTTC. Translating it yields CASSAQGTGGAYEQYF.

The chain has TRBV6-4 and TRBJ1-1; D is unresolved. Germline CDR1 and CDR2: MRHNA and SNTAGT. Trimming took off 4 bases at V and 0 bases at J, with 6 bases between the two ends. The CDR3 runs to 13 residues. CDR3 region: CASSVNLNTEAFF. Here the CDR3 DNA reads TGTGCCAGCAGTGTCAACTTGAACACTGAAGCTTTCTTT.

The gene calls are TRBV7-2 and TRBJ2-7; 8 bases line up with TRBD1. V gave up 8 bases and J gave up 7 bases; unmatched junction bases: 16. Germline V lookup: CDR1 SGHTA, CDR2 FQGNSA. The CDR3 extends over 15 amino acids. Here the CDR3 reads CASLPGGPVLDEQYF. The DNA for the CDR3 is TGTGCCAGCCTCCCAGGGGGCCCCGTTCTGGATGAGCAGTACTTC.

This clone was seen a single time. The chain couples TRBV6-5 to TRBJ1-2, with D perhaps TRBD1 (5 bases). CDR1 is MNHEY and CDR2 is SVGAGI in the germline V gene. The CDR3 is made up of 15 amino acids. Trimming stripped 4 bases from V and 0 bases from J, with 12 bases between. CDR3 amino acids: CASSSPGLANYGYTF. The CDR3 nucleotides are TGTGCCAGCAGTTCTCCGGGACTAGCTAACTATGGCTACACCTTC.

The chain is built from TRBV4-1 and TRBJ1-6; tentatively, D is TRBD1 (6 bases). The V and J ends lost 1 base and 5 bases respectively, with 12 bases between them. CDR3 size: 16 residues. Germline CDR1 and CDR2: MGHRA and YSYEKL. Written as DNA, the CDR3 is TGCGCCAGCAGCCAAGTTCGTGGGGGCAATAATTCACCCCTCCACTTT. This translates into CASSQVRGGNNSPLHF.

The CDR3 reads CASRNRESYNEQFF. The CDR3, as DNA: TGTGCCAGCAGAAACAGGGAATCCTACAATGAGCAGTTCTTC. The chain recombines TRBV27 with TRBJ2-1, with D tentatively TRBD1 (6 bases). V lost 6 bases and J lost 1, with 10 bases in between. This CDR3 spans 14 amino acids. Germline V lookup: CDR1 MNHEY, CDR2 SMNVEV (reference sequence).

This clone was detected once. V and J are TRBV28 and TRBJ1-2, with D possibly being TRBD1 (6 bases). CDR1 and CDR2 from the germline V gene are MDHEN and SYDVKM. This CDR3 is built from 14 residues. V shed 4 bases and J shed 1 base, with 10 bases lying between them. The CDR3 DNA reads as TGTGCCAGCAGTTCTGGGACACTTAACTATGGCTACACCTTC. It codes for CASSSGTLNYGYTF.

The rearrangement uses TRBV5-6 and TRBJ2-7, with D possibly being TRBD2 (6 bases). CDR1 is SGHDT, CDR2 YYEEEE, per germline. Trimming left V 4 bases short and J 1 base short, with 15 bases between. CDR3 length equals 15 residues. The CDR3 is CASSTRRVTSYEQYF. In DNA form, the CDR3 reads TGTGCCAGCAGCACAAGGAGGGTAACTTCCTACGAGCAGTACTTC.

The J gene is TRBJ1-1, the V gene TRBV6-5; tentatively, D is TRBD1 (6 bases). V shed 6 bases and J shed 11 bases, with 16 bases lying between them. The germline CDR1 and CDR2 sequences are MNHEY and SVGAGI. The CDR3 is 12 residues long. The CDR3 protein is CASRRGGELAFF. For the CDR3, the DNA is TGTGCCAGCAGGAGGGGGGGTGAGCTGGCTTTCTTT.

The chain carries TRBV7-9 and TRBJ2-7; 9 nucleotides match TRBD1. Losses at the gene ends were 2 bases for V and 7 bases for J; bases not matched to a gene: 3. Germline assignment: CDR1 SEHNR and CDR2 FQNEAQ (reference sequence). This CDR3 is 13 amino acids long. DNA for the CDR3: TGTGCCAGCAGCTTAAGTGGGACAGGGGAGCAGTACTTC. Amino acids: CASSLSGTGEQYF.

DNA for the CDR3: TGCGCCAGCAGCGCGACTGGAGATACGCAGTATTTT. This gives the protein CASSATGDTQYF. This rearrangement joins TRBV5-1 to TRBJ2-3; no definite D call. Germline V gene data show CDR1 as SGHRS and CDR2 as YFSETQ. This CDR3 is built from 12 residues. V was trimmed by 4 bases and J by 5 bases, leaving 8 bases between them.